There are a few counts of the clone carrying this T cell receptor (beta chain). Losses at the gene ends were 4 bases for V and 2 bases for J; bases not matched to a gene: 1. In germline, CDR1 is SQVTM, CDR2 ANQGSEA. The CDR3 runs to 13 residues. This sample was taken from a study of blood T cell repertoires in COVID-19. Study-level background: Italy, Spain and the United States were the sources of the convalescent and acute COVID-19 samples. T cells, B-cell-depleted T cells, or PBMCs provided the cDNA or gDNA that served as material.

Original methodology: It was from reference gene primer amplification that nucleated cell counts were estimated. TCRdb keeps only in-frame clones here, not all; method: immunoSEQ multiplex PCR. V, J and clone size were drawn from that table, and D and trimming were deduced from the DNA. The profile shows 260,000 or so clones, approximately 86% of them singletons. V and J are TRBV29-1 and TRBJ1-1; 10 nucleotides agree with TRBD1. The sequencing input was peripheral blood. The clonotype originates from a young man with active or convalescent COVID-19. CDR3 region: CSVGQGANTEAFF. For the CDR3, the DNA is TGCAGCGTTGGACAGGGGGCTAACACTGAAGCTTTCTTT.